This T cell receptor beta chain was identified in a study of blood T cells in healthy people across ages. General study findings and limits: Higher naive T cell percentage went strongly together with higher TCR beta diversity.

CDR1 is KGHSH, CDR2 LQKENI, per germline. The ends were cut back, 3 bases at V and 1 base at J, with 24 bases in the middle. The length of the CDR3 is 19 residues. The use of a sample-barcoded 5' primer and a J-beta primer mix characterized a second PCR of about 6 to 12 cycles. TCRdb itself ran the 5' RACE reads through MiXCR, one entry per CDR3 protein. The profile covers around 690,000 distinct CDR3 sequences, with roughly three fifths appearing a single time and 30% to 40% taken by the ten largest. Remarks on this clonotype: Its antigen is unknown.

This TCR was sampled from a man aged 60 to 75 in good health. Material: blood. The rearrangement uses TRBV18 and TRBJ2-5, with D perhaps TRBD1 or TRBD2 (5 bases each). Here the CDR3 reads CASSPVGLLEGKSQETQYF. For the CDR3, the DNA is TGTGCCAGCTCACCGGTTGGTCTTCTAGAGGGGAAGTCCCAAGAGACCCAGTACTTC.